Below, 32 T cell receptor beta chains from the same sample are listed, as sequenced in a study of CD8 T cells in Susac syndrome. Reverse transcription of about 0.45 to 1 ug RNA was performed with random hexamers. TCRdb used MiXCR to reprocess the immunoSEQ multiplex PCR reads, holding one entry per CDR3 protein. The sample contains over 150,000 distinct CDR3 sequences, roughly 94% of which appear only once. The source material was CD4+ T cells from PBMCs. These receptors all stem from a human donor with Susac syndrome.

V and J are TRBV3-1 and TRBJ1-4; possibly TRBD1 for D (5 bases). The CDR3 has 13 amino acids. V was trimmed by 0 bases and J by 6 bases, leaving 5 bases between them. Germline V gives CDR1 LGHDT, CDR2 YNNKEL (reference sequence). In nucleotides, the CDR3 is TGTGCCAGCAGCCAAGACAGGGATGAAAAACTGTTTTTT. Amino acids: CASSQDRDEKLFF.

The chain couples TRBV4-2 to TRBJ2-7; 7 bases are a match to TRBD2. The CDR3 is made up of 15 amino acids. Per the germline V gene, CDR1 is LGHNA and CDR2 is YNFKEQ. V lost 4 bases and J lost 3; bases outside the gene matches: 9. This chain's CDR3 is CASSPQAGDHYEQYF. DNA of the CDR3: TGTGCCAGCAGCCCCCAGGCGGGGGACCACTACGAGCAGTACTTC.

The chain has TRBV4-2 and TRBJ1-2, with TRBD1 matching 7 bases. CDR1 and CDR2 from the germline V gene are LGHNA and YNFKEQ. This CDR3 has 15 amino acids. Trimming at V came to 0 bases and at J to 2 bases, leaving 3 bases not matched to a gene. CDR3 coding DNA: TGTGCCAGCAGCCAAGAGACAGGGCTCAACTATGGCTACACCTTC. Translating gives CASSQETGLNYGYTF.

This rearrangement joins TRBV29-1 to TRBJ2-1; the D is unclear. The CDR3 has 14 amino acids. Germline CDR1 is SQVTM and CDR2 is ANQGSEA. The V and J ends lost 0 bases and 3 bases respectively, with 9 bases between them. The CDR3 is CSVEESTSYNEQFF. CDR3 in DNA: TGCAGCGTTGAAGAAAGCACGAGCTACAATGAGCAGTTCTTC.

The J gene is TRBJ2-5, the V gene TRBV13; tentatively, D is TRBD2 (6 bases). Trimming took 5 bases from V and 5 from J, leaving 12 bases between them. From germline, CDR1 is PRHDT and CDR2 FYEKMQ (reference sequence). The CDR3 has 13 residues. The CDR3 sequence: CASSGGARETQYF. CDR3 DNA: TGTGCCAGCAGCGGAGGGGCCAGGGAGACCCAGTACTTC.

CDR3 nucleotide sequence: TGTGCCTGGAGTGTAGGAAACACCATATATTTT. Encoded protein: CAWSVGNTIYF. The chain couples TRBV30 to TRBJ1-3, with D hard to call. This CDR3 contains 11 residues. Germline lookup yields CDR1 GTSNPN and CDR2 SVGIG (reference sequence). V dropped 0 bases and J dropped 4 bases, with 1 base sitting between them.

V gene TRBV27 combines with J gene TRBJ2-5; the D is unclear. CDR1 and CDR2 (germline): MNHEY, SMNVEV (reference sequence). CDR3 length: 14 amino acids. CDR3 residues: CPQQGRADQETQYF. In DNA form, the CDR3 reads TGTCCCCAGCAAGGCCGGGCAGACCAAGAGACCCAGTACTTC.

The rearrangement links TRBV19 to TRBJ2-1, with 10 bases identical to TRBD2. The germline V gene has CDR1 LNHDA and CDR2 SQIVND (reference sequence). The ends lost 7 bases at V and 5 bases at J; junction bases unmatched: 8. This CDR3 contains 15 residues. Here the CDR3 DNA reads TGTGCCAGTACGCCGGGGAGCGGGAGGGACAATGAGCAGTTCTTC. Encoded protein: CASTPGSGRDNEQFF.

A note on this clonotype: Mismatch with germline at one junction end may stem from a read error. This CDR3 reads CASSLGFPNYGHTF. The DNA of the CDR3 is TGCGCCAGCAGCTTGGGTTTTCCTAACTATGGCCACACCTTC. The chain joins TRBV5-1 to TRBJ1-2; D is uncertain. The CDR3 sequence is 14 residues long. From germline, CDR1 is SGHRS and CDR2 YFSETQ. The whole variable domain, remainder taken from reference TRBV5-1 and TRBJ1-2, is KAGVTQTPRYLIKTRGQQVTLSCSPISGHRSVSWYQQTPGQGLQFLFEYFSETQRNKGNFPGRFSGRQFSNSRSEMNVSTLELGDSALYLCASSLGFPNYGHTFGSGTRLTVV.

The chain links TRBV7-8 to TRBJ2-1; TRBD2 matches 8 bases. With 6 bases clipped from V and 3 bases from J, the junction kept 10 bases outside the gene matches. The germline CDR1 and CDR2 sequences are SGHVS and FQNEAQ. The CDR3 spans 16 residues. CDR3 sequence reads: CASRRGRGGNYNEQFF. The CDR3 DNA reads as TGTGCCAGCAGGCGTGGACGGGGGGGCAACTACAATGAGCAGTTCTTC. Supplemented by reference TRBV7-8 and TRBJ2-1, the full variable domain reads GAGVSQSPRYKVAKRGQDVALRCDPISGHVSLFWYQQALGQGPEFLTYFQNEAQLDKSGLPSDRFFAERPEGSVSTLKIQRTQQEDSAVYLCASRRGRGGNYNEQFFGPGTRLTVL.

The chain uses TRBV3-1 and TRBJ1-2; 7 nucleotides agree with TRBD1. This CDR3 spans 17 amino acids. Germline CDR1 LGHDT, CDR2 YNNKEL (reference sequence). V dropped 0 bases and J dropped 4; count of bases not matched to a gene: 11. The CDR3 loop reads CASSQETSGTAIYGYTF. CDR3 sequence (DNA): TGTGCCAGCAGCCAAGAGACCTCCGGGACAGCGATCTATGGCTACACCTTC.

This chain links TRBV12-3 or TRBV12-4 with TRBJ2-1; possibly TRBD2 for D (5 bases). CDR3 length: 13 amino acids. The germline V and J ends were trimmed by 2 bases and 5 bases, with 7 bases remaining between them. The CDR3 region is CASSLPGNNEQFF. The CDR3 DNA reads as TGTGCCAGCAGTTTACCCGGGAACAATGAGCAGTTCTTC.

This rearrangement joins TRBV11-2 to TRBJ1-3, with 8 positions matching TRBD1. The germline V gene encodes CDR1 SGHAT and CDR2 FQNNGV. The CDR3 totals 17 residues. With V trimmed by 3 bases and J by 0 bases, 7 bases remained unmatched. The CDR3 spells CASSLGQVWSSGNTIYF. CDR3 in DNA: TGTGCCAGCAGCTTGGGACAGGTTTGGAGCTCTGGAAACACCATATATTTT.

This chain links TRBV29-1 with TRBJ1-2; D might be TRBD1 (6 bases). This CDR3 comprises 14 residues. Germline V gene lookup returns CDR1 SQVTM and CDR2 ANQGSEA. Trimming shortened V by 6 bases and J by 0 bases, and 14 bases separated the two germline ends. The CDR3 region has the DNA TGCAGCGTCTTCGGACAGATTACTAACTATGGCTACACCTTC. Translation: CSVFGQITNYGYTF.

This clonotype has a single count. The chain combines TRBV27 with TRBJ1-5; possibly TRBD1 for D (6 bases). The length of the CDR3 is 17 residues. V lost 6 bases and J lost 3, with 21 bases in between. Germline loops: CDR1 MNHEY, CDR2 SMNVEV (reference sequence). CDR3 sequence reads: CASSPLQGFIPNQPQHF. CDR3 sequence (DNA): TGTGCCAGCAGCCCTTTACAGGGTTTCATTCCCAATCAGCCCCAGCATTTT.

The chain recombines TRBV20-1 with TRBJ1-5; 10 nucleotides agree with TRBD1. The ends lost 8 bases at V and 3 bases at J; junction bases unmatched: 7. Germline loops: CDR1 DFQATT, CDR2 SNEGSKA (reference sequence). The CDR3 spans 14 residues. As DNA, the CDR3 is TGCAGTTCCGGGACAGGGGCGATCAATCAGCCCCAGCATTTT. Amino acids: CSSGTGAINQPQHF.

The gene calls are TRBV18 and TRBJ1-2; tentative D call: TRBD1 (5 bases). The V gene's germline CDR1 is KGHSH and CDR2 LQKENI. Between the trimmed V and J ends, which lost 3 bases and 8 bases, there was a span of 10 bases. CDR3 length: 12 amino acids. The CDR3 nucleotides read TGTGCCAGCTCACCTCTTGGGGACGGCTACACCTTC. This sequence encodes CASSPLGDGYTF.

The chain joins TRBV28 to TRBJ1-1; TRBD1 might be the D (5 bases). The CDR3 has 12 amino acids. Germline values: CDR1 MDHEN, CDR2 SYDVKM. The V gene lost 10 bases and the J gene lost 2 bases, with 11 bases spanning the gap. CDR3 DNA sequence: TGTGCCACCGGACAATCCAACACTGAAGCTTTCTTT. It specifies CATGQSNTEAFF. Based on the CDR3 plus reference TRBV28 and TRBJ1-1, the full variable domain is DVKVTQSSRYLVKRTGEKVFLECVQDMDHENMFWYRQDPGLGLRLIYFSYDVKMKEKGDIPEGYSVSREKKERFSLILESASTNQTSMYLCATGQSNTEAFFGQGTRLTVV.

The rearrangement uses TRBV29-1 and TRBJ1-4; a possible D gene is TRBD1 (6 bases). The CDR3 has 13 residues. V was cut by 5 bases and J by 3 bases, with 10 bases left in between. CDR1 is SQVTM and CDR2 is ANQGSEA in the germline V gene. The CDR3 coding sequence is TGCAGCGTTACAGGGAGGGCTAATGAAAAACTGTTTTTT. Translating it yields CSVTGRANEKLFF.

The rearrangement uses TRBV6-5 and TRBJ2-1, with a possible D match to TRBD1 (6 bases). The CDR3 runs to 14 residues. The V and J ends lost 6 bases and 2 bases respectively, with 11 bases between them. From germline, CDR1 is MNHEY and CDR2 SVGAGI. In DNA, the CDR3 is TGTGCCAGCAGGTCTCGGACAGCCTACAATGAGCAGTTCTTC. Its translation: CASRSRTAYNEQFF.

In DNA form, the CDR3 reads TGTGCCAGCGCAAGGGGCCGGCGCGACAATGAGCAGTTCTTC. It yields the protein CASARGRRDNEQFF. This chain connects TRBV13 to TRBJ2-1; TRBD1 is a possible D gene (5 bases). V gave up 8 bases and J gave up 5 bases, with 16 bases separating them. The germline gives CDR1 PRHDT, CDR2 FYEKMQ (reference sequence). The CDR3 spans 14 residues. Looking up the rest from reference TRBV13 and TRBJ2-1 gives the full variable domain: AAGVIQSPRHLIKEKRETATLKCYPIPRHDTVYWYQQGPGQDPQFLISFYEKMQSDKGSIPDRFSAQQFSDYHSELNMSSLELGDSALYFCASARGRRDNEQFFGPGTRLTVL.

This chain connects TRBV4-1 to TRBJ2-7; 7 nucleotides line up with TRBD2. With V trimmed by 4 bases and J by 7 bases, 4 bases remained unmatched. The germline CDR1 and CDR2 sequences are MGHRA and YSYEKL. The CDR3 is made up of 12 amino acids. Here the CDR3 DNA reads TGCGCCAGCAGCCCCAACGGGGGGGAGCAGTACTTC. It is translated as CASSPNGGEQYF.

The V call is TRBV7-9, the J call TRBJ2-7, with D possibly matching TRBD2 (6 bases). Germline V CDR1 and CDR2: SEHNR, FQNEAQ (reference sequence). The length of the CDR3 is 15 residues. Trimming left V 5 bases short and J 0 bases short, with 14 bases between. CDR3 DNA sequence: TGTGCCAGCAGCCGCGGGGACGGTAGCTCCTACGAGCAGTACTTC. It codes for CASSRGDGSSYEQYF.

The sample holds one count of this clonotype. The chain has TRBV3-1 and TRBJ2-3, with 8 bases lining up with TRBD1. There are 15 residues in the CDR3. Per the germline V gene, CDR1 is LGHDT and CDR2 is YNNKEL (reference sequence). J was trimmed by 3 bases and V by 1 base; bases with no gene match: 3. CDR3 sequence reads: CASSQVYRGTDTQYF. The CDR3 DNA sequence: TGTGCCAGCAGCCAAGTATACAGGGGGACAGATACGCAGTATTTT.

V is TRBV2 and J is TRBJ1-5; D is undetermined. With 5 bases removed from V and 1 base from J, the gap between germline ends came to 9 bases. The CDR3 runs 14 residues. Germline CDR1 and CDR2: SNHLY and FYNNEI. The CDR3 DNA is TGTGCCAGCAGTCTGGTCATAAGCAATCAGCCCCAGCATTTT. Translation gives CASSLVISNQPQHF. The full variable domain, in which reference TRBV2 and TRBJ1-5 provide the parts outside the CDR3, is EPEVTQTPSHQVTQMGQEVILRCVPISNHLYFYWYRQILGQKVEFLVSFYNNEISEKSEIFDDQFSVERPDGSNFTLKIRSTKLEDSAMYFCASSLVISNQPQHFGDGTRLSIL.

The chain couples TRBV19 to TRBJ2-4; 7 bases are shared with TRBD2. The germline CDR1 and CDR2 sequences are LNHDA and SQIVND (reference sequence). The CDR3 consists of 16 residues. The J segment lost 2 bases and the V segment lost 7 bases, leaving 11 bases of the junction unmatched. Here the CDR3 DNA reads TGTGCCAGTACCTACGGACTAGGCGGAACCAAAAACATTCAGTACTTC. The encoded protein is CASTYGLGGTKNIQYF.

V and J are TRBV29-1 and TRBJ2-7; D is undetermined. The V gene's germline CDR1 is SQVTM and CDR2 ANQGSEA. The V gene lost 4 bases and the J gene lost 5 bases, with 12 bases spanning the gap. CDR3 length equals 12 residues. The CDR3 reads CSVAQTGDEQYF. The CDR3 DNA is TGCAGCGTTGCCCAAACCGGCGACGAGCAGTACTTC.

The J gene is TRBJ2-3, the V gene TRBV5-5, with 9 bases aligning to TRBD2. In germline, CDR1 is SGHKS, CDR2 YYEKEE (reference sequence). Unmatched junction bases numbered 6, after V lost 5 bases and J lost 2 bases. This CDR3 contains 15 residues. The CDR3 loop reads CASSSERGDTDTQYF. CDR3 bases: TGTGCCAGCAGTTCTGAGCGGGGGGACACAGATACGCAGTATTTT.

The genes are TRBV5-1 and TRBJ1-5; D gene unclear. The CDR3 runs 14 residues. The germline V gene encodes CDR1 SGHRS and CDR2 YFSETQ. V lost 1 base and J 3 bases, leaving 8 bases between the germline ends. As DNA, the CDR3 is TGCGCCAGCAGCTTGAACGGATTCAATCAGCCCCAGCATTTT. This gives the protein CASSLNGFNQPQHF. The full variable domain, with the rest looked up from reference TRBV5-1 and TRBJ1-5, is KAGVTQTPRYLIKTRGQQVTLSCSPISGHRSVSWYQQTPGQGLQFLFEYFSETQRNKGNFPGRFSGRQFSNSRSEMNVSTLELGDSALYLCASSLNGFNQPQHFGDGTRLSIL.

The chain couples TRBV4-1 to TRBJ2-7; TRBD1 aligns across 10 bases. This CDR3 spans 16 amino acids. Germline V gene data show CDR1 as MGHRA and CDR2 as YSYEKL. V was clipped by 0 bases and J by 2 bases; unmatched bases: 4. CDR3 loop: CASSQDEDRGTYEQYF. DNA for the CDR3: TGCGCCAGCAGCCAAGACGAGGACAGGGGGACCTACGAGCAGTACTTC.

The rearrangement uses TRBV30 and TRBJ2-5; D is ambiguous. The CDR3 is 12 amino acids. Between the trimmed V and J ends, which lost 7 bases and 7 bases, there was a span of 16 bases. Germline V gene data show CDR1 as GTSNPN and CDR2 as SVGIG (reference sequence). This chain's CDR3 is CASTPPSGTQYF. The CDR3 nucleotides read TGTGCCTCTACACCCCCTAGTGGGACCCAGTACTTC.

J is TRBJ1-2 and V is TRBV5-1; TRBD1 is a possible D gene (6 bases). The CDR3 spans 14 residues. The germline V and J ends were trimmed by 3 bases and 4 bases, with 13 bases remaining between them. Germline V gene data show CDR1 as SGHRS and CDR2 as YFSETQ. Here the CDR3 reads CASSSDGGAYGYTF. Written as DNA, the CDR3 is TGCGCCAGCAGCTCGGATGGGGGCGCCTATGGCTACACCTTC.